One and the same sample provided the 26 T cell receptor beta chains below, sequenced in a study of prognosis after radiotherapy for stage I lung cancer. Genomic DNA was the source, and TCR beta CDR3 was amplified from it by two-round multiplex PCR. Round one of PCR was performed, and it used primers specific to each TRBV and TRBJ gene. TCRdb fed the multiplex PCR reads into MiXCR, producing one record per CDR3 protein. The table lists about 20,000 distinct CDR3 sequences, around 40% of them singletons, with 25% to 40% in the top ten. The source was PBMCs, collected before or after stereotactic body radiation therapy (not recorded which). These receptors were taken from a donor aged 50 or older with non-small cell lung cancer.

Notes on this clonotype: This likely traces to a read error, being one base from a far larger clone. This rearrangement joins TRBV6-4 to TRBJ2-1; 9 bases align to TRBD2. This CDR3 is built from 16 residues. Trimming took 6 bases from V and 5 from J; bases not matched to a gene: 11. The V gene's germline CDR1 is MRHNA and CDR2 SNTAGT. CDR3 DNA sequence: TGTGCCAGCAGCCACGGGACTAGCTTAGGGGACAATGAGCAGTTCTTC. It is translated as CASSHGTSLGDNEQFF.

This chain links TRBV9 with TRBJ1-6; possibly TRBD1 for D (6 bases). Germline CDR1 and CDR2: SGDLS and YYNGEE. This CDR3 has 17 residues. Between the trimmed V and J ends, which lost 5 bases and 7 bases, there was a span of 22 bases. In DNA form, the CDR3 reads TGTGCCAGCAGGACAACACCGGGGGGCAGGATAAATTCACCCCTCCACTTT. This translates into CASRTTPGGRINSPLHF.

Details on this clonotype: Given a much more abundant clone one base away, this may be a read error. This chain connects TRBV12-5 to TRBJ2-5, with 7 bases fitting TRBD2. CDR1 is LGHNT, CDR2 FRNRAP, per germline. The CDR3 is made up of 14 amino acids. DNA for the CDR3: TGTGCTAGTGGCTCTCTAAGCGGGGACGAGAACCAGTACTTC. It codes for CASGSLSGDENQYF.

This clonotype is medium-sized. This sequence joins TRBV24-1 and TRBJ2-3; D gene ambiguous. The CDR3 loop spans 15 amino acids. Germline V gene sequence: CDR1 KGHDR, CDR2 SFDVKD. V lost 0 bases, J lost 0 bases, and 6 bases lay in between. The CDR3 DNA follows: TGTGCCACCAGTGATTTGGACCTTAGCACAGATACGCAGTATTTT. Amino acid sequence: CATSDLDLSTDTQYF.

The gene calls are TRBV28 and TRBJ2-7, with 7 positions matching TRBD1. The germline V gene has CDR1 MDHEN and CDR2 SYDVKM. V gave up 5 bases and J gave up 4 bases; unmatched junction bases: 5. The CDR3 length is 13 residues. The CDR3 here is CASSHSTGYEQYF. Written as DNA, the CDR3 is TGTGCCAGCAGTCACTCGACAGGGTACGAGCAGTACTTC.

The V call is TRBV6-1, the J call TRBJ1-1; the D gene is possibly TRBD1 (6 bases). This CDR3 has 15 residues. Germline CDR1 reads MNHNS; CDR2 reads SASEGT. V lost 10 bases to trimming and J lost 2 bases, with 20 bases between them. CDR3 sequence: CATGGTGTVNTEAFF. CDR3 coding DNA: TGTGCCACCGGGGGAACAGGGACGGTCAACACTGAAGCTTTCTTT.

The chain carries TRBV12-3 or TRBV12-4 and TRBJ2-1, with no clear D. The V end lost 7 bases, the J end lost 10 bases, and 17 bases lay between the germline ends. This CDR3 contains 13 residues. CDR3 in DNA: TGTGCCAGCATGGCCGGATCCCTTCGAGAGCAGTTCTTC. Translating gives CASMAGSLREQFF.

This clonotype is judged medium-sized (0.01 to 0.1%). The gene calls are TRBV20-1 and TRBJ2-1; TRBD1 aligns across 7 bases. The CDR3 totals 15 residues. The V gene end was trimmed by 2 bases and the J gene end by 5 bases; junction bases not matched to a gene: 9. Germline CDR1 is DFQATT and CDR2 is SNEGSKA (reference sequence). CDR3 sequence: CSARNFRTGNNEQFF. CDR3 coding DNA: TGCAGTGCTAGAAATTTTCGGACAGGAAACAATGAGCAGTTCTTC.

This clonotype was seen many times. The rearrangement joins TRBV4-1 to TRBJ2-1; D might be TRBD1 (7 bases). V was shortened by 0 bases and J by 2 bases, with 8 bases between the two germline ends. Germline assignment: CDR1 MGHRA and CDR2 YSYEKL. There are 15 residues in the CDR3. DNA for the CDR3: TGCGCCAGCAGCCAAGACAGGGGGGCCTACAATGAGCAGTTCTTC. This sequence encodes CASSQDRGAYNEQFF.

Notes on this clonotype: Being one base from a much bigger clone, this may be a read error. The chain is built from TRBV5-1 and TRBJ2-7; no reliable D call. This CDR3 spans 13 amino acids. Between the trimmed V and J ends, which lost 0 bases and 5 bases, there was a span of 9 bases. CDR1 and CDR2 (germline): SGHRS, YFSETQ. This chain's CDR3 is CASSLVLLDEQYF. DNA for the CDR3: TGCGCCAGCAGCTTGGTGCTGTTAGACGAGCAGTACTTC.

This clonotype was counted a few times. This chain joins TRBV5-4 and TRBJ1-1, with D possibly matching TRBD1 (5 bases). The CDR3 contains 15 residues. The germline CDR1 and CDR2 sequences are SGHNT and YYREEE (reference sequence). Between the trimmed V and J ends, which lost 4 bases and 1 base, there was a span of 14 bases. CDR3 bases: TGTGCCAGCAGCCTGGGACCGAGCGCGAACACTGAAGCTTTCTTT. Encoded protein: CASSLGPSANTEAFF.

As for this clonotype: This sequence is one base from a far larger clone and is likely a read error. The chain carries TRBV11-2 and TRBJ2-7, with D hard to call. Germline CDR1 and CDR2: SGHAT and FQNNGV. CDR3 length: 15 amino acids. With 5 bases removed from V and 0 bases from J, the gap between germline ends came to 14 bases. In nucleotides, the CDR3 is TGTGCCAGCAGCACACCGGTACAGAGCTCCTACGAGCAGTACTTC. It encodes CASSTPVQSSYEQYF.

The table lists this clonotype with many counts. The V gene is TRBV20-1, the J gene TRBJ2-1; 7 positions agree with TRBD1. The V gene end was trimmed by 3 bases and the J gene end by 8 bases; junction bases not matched to a gene: 13. The CDR3 consists of 15 residues. CDR1 and CDR2 from the germline V gene are DFQATT and SNEGSKA (reference sequence). The CDR3 reads CSASRLRGQVYEQFF. CDR3 nucleotides: TGCAGTGCTAGTAGGCTTAGGGGGCAAGTTTATGAGCAGTTCTTC.

This sequence joins TRBV6-1 and TRBJ2-7, with 11 bases identical to TRBD1. Germline CDR1 reads MNHNS; CDR2 reads SASEGT. V lost 11 bases, J lost 4 bases, and 7 bases stayed unmatched. This CDR3 is built from 13 residues. DNA for the CDR3: TGTGCCGCCGGGGGGGACAGGGGGTACGAGCAGTACTTC. Protein product: CAAGGDRGYEQYF.

This clonotype was observed a few times. V gene TRBV10-3 combines with J gene TRBJ2-5; 12 bases fit TRBD2. The V and J ends lost 10 bases and 1 base, in that order; junction bases with no gene match: 7. This CDR3 is 15 amino acids long. Germline CDR1 and CDR2: ENHRY and SYGVKD. The CDR3, as DNA: TGTGCCACGTCTAGCGGGAGGGAGGGCCAAGAGACCCAGTACTTC. Translated, it gives CATSSGREGQETQYF.

This clonotype was found many times. The gene calls are TRBV7-2 and TRBJ2-5; 10 nucleotides agree with TRBD1. J lost 5 bases, V lost 5 bases, and 8 bases had no gene match. Germline loops: CDR1 SGHTA, CDR2 FQGNSA. The CDR3 runs 15 residues. The CDR3 spells CASSMGQGMVETQYF. CDR3 bases: TGTGCCAGCAGCATGGGACAGGGGATGGTCGAGACCCAGTACTTC.

The chain combines TRBV7-6 with TRBJ2-1, with 9 bases aligning to TRBD2. CDR1 is SGHVS, CDR2 FNYEAQ, per germline. Losses at the gene ends were 0 bases for V and 13 bases for J; bases not matched to a gene: 7. The CDR3 is made up of 14 amino acids. DNA for the CDR3: TGTGCCAGCAGCTTAGCGGAGCTAGCGGGGATTCAGTTCTTC. Protein sequence: CASSLAELAGIQFF.

This clonotype appeared many times. The junction departs from germline at one end; a sequencing error may be responsible. This chain connects TRBV11-2 to TRBJ2-7; TRBD2 matches 9 bases. Germline lookup yields CDR1 SGHAT and CDR2 FQNNGV. This CDR3 has 15 residues. The DNA for the CDR3 is TGTGCCAGCAGCCTAGATAGCGGGAGCATTTACGAGCAGTACTTC. As protein: CASSLDSGSIYEQYF.

Many counts were recorded for this clonotype. V usage is TRBV7-2 and J usage is TRBJ2-7; D call uncertain. The CDR3 has 12 amino acids. V lost 5 bases to trimming and J lost 6 bases, with 11 bases between them. Germline-derived CDR1 and CDR2 are SGHTA and FQGNSA. CDR3 region: CASSPLGVEQYF. CDR3 DNA: TGTGCCAGCAGCCCCCTAGGTGTCGAGCAGTACTTC. The complete variable domain, with remaining parts taken from reference TRBV7-2 and TRBJ2-7, reads GAGVSQSPSNKVTEKGKDVELRCDPISGHTALYWYRQSLGQGLEFLIYFQGNSAPDKSGLPSDRFSAERTGGSVSTLTIQRTQQEDSAVYLCASSPLGVEQYFGPGTRLTVT.

V gene TRBV24-1 combines with J gene TRBJ2-3; tentative D call: TRBD2 (5 bases). CDR1 and CDR2 (germline): KGHDR, SFDVKD. This CDR3 region has 16 residues. Trimming removed 8 bases at V and 1 base at J, with 18 bases between. For the CDR3, the DNA is TGTGCCACCATTTACCACGCGGGTATCGGCACAGATACGCAGTATTTT. Its translation: CATIYHAGIGTDTQYF.

This clonotype was counted at least ten times. The chain carries TRBV19 and TRBJ1-2; tentative D call: TRBD1 (6 bases). Germline CDR1 reads LNHDA; CDR2 reads SQIVND (reference sequence). Trimming stripped 10 bases from V and 3 bases from J, with 15 bases between. The CDR3 covers 13 residues. The CDR3 reads CATTGTADYGYTF. The CDR3 DNA reads TGTGCCACCACAGGGACCGCTGACTATGGCTACACCTTC.

This clonotype was observed a handful of times. This chain joins TRBV11-3 and TRBJ2-2; 9 bases fit TRBD1. The germline gives CDR1 SGHNT, CDR2 YENEEA. The ends lost 5 bases at V and 5 bases at J; junction bases unmatched: 6. CDR3 length: 15 amino acids. The CDR3 here is CASSLRQGGTGELFF. As DNA, the CDR3 is TGTGCCAGCAGCCTACGACAGGGGGGGACCGGGGAGCTGTTTTTT.

This clonotype was found many times. The chain has TRBV28 and TRBJ2-7, with D possibly being TRBD1 (6 bases). Trimming stripped 9 bases from V and 4 bases from J, with 16 bases between. This CDR3 is 13 amino acids long. CDR1 and CDR2 from the germline V gene are MDHEN and SYDVKM. CDR3 protein: CASGQLGAYEQYF. The DNA for the CDR3 is TGTGCCAGTGGTCAATTGGGGGCATACGAGCAGTACTTC.

This clonotype was counted ten times or more. The chain links TRBV11-3 to TRBJ2-7; 7 nucleotides agree with TRBD1. The germline CDR1 and CDR2 sequences are SGHNT and YENEEA. CDR3 size: 13 residues. The junction had 3 bases not matched to a gene; V was cut back by 6 bases and J by 1 base. CDR3 amino acids: CASRRGQSYEQYF. In nucleotides, the CDR3 is TGTGCCAGCAGACGGGGACAGTCCTACGAGCAGTACTTC.

This clonotype came up many times. The chain recombines TRBV12-3 or TRBV12-4 with TRBJ2-1; D ambiguous. V lost 7 bases to trimming and J lost 2 bases, with 18 bases between them. There are 16 residues in the CDR3. This CDR3 is CASTPGRGRPYNEQFF. CDR3 sequence (DNA): TGTGCCAGCACCCCCGGACGTGGTCGCCCCTACAATGAGCAGTTCTTC.

The V call is TRBV28, the J call TRBJ1-2; TRBD1 matches at 10 bases. V trimming: 2 bases; J trimming: 1 base; junction bases outside the gene matches: 10. This CDR3 spans 18 amino acids. CDR1 is MDHEN, CDR2 SYDVKM, per germline. The CDR3 sequence: CASSLGGQGIGHNYGYTF. CDR3 sequence (DNA): TGTGCCAGCAGTTTAGGGGGACAGGGGATCGGTCATAACTATGGCTACACCTTC.